This T cell receptor beta chain was documented in a study of CD8 T cells in Susac syndrome. CDR3 size: 16 residues. The junction had 12 bases not matched to a gene; V was cut back by 4 bases and J by 6 bases. In germline, CDR1 is SGDLS, CDR2 YYNGEE. Reverse transcription of about 0.5 to 1 ug RNA was carried out with random hexamers. In TCRdb, the immunoSEQ multiplex PCR reads were re-called with MiXCR into one record per CDR3 protein. In the table there are 150,000 or so distinct CDR3 sequences, over 85% of which are singletons. Sequenced sample: CD4+ T cells from PBMCs. The TCR was taken from a human donor in good health. The chain employs TRBV9 and TRBJ2-1; 8 nucleotides align to TRBD2. The CDR3 here is CASSRPVRGGANEQFF. In DNA form, the CDR3 reads TGTGCCAGCAGCCGTCCTGTACGGGGGGGTGCCAATGAGCAGTTCTTC.